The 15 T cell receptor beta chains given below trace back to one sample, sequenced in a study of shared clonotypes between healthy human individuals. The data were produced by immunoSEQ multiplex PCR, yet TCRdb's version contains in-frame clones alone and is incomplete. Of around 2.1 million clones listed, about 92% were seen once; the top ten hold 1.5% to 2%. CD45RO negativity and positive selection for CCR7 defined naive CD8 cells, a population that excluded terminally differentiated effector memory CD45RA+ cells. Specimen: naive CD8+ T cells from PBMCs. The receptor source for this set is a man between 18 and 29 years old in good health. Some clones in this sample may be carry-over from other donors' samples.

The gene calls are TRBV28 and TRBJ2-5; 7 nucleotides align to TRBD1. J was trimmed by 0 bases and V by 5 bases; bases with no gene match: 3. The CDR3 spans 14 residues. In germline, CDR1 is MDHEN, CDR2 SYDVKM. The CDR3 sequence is CASSQTGYQETQYF. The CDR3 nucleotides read TGTGCCAGCAGTCAGACAGGGTACCAAGAGACCCAGTACTTC.

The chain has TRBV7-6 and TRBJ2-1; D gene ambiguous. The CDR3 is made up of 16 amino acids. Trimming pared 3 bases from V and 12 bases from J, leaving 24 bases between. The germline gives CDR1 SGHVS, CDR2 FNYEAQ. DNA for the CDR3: TGTGCCAGCAGCTTGGATCGAGGAGTTTCGGCGCGTGGGCAGTTCTTC. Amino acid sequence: CASSLDRGVSARGQFF.

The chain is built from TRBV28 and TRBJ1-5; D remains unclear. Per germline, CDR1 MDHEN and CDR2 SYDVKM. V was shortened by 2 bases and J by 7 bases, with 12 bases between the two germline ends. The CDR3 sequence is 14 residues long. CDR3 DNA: TGTGCCAGCAGTTTAGGAGCGGGAGGCCAGCCCCAGCATTTT. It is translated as CASSLGAGGQPQHF.

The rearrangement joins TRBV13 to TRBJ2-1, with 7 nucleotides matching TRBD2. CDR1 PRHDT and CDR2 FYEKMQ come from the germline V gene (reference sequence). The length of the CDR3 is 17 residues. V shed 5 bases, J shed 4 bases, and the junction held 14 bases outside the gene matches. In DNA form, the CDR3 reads TGTGCCAGCAGCCATAGACTAGCCAGACGAGATTACAATGAGCAGTTCTTC. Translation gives CASSHRLARRDYNEQFF. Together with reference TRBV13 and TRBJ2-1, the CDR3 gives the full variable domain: AAGVIQSPRHLIKEKRETATLKCYPIPRHDTVYWYQQGPGQDPQFLISFYEKMQSDKGSIPDRFSAQQFSDYHSELNMSSLELGDSALYFCASSHRLARRDYNEQFFGPGTRLTVL.

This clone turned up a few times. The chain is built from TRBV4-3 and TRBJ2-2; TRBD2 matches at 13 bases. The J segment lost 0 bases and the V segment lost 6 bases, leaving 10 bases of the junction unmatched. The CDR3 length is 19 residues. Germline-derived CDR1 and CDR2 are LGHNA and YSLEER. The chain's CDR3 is CASRLLGLAGVANTGELFF. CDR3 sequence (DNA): TGCGCCAGCAGACTCCTTGGACTAGCGGGAGTCGCGAACACCGGGGAGCTGTTTTTT.

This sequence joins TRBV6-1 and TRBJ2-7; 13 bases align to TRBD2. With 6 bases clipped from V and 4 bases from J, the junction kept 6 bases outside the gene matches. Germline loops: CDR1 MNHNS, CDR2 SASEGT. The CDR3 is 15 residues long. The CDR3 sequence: CASRLLAGGPYEQYF. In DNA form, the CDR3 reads TGTGCCAGCAGGCTACTAGCGGGAGGGCCTTACGAGCAGTACTTC.

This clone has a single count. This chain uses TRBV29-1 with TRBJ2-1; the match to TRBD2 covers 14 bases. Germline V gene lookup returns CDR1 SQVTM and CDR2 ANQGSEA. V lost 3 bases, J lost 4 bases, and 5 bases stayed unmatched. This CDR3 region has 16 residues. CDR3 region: CSVEGLAGVKYNEQFF. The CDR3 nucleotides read TGCAGCGTTGAGGGACTAGCGGGAGTTAAGTACAATGAGCAGTTCTTC.

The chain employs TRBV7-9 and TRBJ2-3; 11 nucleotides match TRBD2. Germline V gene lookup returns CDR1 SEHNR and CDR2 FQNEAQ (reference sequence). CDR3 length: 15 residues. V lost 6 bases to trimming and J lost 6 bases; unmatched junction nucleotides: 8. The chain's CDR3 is CASSPIAGGVDTQYF. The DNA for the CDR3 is TGTGCCAGCAGTCCGATAGCGGGAGGGGTGGATACGCAGTATTTT.

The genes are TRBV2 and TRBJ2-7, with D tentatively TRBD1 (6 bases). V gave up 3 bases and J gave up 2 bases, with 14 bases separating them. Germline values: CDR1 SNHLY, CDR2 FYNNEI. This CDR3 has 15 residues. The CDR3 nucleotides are TGTGCCAGCAGTGATGGACAGTCTAACCCCTACGAGCAGTACTTC. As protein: CASSDGQSNPYEQYF. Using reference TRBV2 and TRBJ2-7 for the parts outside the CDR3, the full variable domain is EPEVTQTPSHQVTQMGQEVILRCVPISNHLYFYWYRQILGQKVEFLVSFYNNEISEKSEIFDDQFSVERPDGSNFTLKIRSTKLEDSAMYFCASSDGQSNPYEQYFGPGTRLTVT.

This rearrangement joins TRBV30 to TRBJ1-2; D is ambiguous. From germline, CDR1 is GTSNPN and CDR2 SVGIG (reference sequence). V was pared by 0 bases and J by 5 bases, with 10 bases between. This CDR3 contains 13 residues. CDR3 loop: CAWSVMDDYGYTF. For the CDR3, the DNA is TGTGCCTGGAGTGTAATGGACGATTATGGCTACACCTTC.

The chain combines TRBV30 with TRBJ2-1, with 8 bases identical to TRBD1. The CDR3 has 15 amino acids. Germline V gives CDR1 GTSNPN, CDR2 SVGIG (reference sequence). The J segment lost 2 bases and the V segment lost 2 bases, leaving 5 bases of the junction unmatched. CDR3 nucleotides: TGTGCCTGGAGTCCGACAGGGGATACCTACAATGAGCAGTTCTTC. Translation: CAWSPTGDTYNEQFF.

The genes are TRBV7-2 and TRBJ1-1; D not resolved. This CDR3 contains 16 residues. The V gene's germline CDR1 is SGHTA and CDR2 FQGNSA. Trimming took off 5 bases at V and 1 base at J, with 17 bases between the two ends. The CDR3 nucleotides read TGTGCCAGCAGCCCTAAGGTTCGCGACGGGAACACTGAAGCTTTCTTT. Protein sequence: CASSPKVRDGNTEAFF.

The CDR3 coding sequence is TGTGCCAGCAGCCCGGCAGGACGGCTGAACACTGAAGCTTTCTTT. Translation gives CASSPAGRLNTEAFF. The gene calls are TRBV28 and TRBJ1-1; no clear D gene. The germline V and J ends were trimmed by 6 bases and 0 bases, with 14 bases remaining between them. CDR3 size: 15 residues. CDR1 and CDR2 from the germline V gene are MDHEN and SYDVKM.

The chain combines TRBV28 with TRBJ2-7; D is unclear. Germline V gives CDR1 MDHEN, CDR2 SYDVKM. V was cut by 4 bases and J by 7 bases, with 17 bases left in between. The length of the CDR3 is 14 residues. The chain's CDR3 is CASSWRPEGSEQYF. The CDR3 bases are TGTGCCAGCAGTTGGAGACCCGAAGGATCGGAGCAGTACTTC.

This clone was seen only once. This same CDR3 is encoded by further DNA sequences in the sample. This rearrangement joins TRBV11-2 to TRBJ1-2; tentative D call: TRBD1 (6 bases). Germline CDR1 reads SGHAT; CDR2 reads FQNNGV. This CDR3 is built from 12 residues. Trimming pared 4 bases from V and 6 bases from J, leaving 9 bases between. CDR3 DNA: TGTGCCAGCAGCTCCTACAGGGATGGCTACACCTTC. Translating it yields CASSSYRDGYTF.